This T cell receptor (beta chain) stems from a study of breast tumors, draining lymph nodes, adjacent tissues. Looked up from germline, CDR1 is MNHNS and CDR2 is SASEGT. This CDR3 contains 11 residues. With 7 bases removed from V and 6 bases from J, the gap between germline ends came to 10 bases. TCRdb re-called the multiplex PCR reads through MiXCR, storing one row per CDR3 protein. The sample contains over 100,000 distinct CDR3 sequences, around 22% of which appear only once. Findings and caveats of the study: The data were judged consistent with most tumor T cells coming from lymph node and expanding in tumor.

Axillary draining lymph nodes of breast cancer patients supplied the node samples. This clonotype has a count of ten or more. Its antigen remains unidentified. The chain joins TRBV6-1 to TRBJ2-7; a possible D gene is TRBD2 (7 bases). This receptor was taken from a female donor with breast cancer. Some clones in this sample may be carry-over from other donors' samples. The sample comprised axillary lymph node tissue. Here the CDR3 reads CASTRGAEQYF. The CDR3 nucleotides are TGTGCCAGCACCCGGGGGGCCGAGCAGTACTTC.